One sample yielded the 21 T cell receptor beta chains listed below, sequenced in a study of T cells in Graves' hyperthyroidism and ophthalmopathy. The TCR beta CDR3 regions underwent amplification using RNA transcripts as the source. HTBI primers were used for first-round RT-PCR of the TCR CDR3. Each CDR3 protein is one row after TCRdb ran MiXCR on the multiplex PCR reads. The sample lists some 600,000 distinct CDR3 sequences; around 13% were seen once. Sequenced input: blood. Source of these receptors: a woman in her 30s with Graves' hyperthyroidism that later progressed to Graves' ophthalmopathy.

In this sample, this clonotype turned up many times. J is TRBJ1-2 and V is TRBV27; 8 bases are a match to TRBD1. V was pared by 6 bases and J by 2 bases, with 8 bases of the junction left unmatched. CDR1 MNHEY and CDR2 SMNVEV come from the germline V gene (reference sequence). The CDR3 is 15 residues long. The CDR3, as DNA: TGTGCCAGCAGGCATTGGGACAGGCCAAACTATGGCTACACCTTC. Protein: CASRHWDRPNYGYTF.

The chain combines TRBV6-5 with TRBJ2-6; no reliable D call. There are 14 residues in the CDR3. CDR1 is MNHEY and CDR2 is SVGAGI in the germline V gene. V lost 2 bases, J lost 4 bases, and 6 bases lay in between. CDR3 loop: CASSYRVGANVLTF. The CDR3 nucleotides are TGTGCCAGCAGTTACCGGGTCGGGGCCAACGTCCTGACTTTC.

This clonotype was counted between two and nine times. J is TRBJ1-5 and V is TRBV7-2; the D is unclear. There are 12 residues in the CDR3. Germline V lookup: CDR1 SGHTA, CDR2 FQGNSA. The V gene lost 3 bases and the J gene lost 7 bases, with 7 bases spanning the gap. CDR3 loop: CASSFEWQPQHF. The CDR3 DNA reads TGTGCCAGCAGCTTCGAGTGGCAGCCCCAGCATTTT.

This clonotype occurred many times. This chain uses TRBV28 with TRBJ2-4, with D perhaps matching TRBD2 (6 bases). The CDR3 has 14 amino acids. CDR1 is MDHEN, CDR2 SYDVKM, per germline. The V gene lost 3 bases and the J gene lost 1 base, with 7 bases spanning the gap. The CDR3 nucleotides read TGTGCCAGCAGTTTTGGGGGGGCCAAAAACATTCAGTACTTC. Residues: CASSFGGAKNIQYF.

This chain connects TRBV28 to TRBJ2-4, with unresolved D. There are 15 residues in the CDR3. Germline values: CDR1 MDHEN, CDR2 SYDVKM. Trimming pared 3 bases from V and 0 bases from J, leaving 9 bases between. The CDR3 sequence is CASSFPGGAKNIQYF. CDR3 DNA sequence: TGTGCCAGCAGTTTTCCAGGTGGAGCCAAAAACATTCAGTACTTC.

V gene TRBV18 combines with J gene TRBJ2-1, with a weak D call TRBD2 (5 bases). CDR1 is KGHSH and CDR2 is LQKENI in the germline V gene. This CDR3 contains 13 residues. Trimming took 2 bases from V and 6 from J, leaving 8 bases between them. CDR3: CASSPVAGNEQFF. The CDR3 DNA is TGTGCCAGCTCACCAGTTGCGGGCAATGAGCAGTTCTTC.

V gene TRBV6-2 or TRBV6-3 combines with J gene TRBJ2-2, with 15 bases matching TRBD2. Germline CDR1 MNHEY, CDR2 SVGEGT. The CDR3 extends over 17 amino acids. With 2 bases clipped from V and 5 bases from J, the junction kept 3 bases outside the gene matches. The CDR3 spells CASSYGLAGGWTGELFF. The CDR3 nucleotides are TGTGCCAGCAGTTACGGACTAGCGGGAGGGTGGACCGGGGAGCTGTTTTTT.

The table lists this clonotype with a few counts. The chain has TRBV6-2 or TRBV6-3 and TRBJ2-3, with D perhaps matching TRBD1 (5 bases). The CDR3 sequence is 15 residues long. The V end was cut by 6 bases, the J end by 4 bases, with 17 bases between. The germline V gene has CDR1 MNHEY and CDR2 SVGEGT. The CDR3 nucleotides read TGTGCCAGCAGCGGCCGGCCCTGGGGCGCAGATACGCAGTATTTT. Its translation: CASSGRPWGADTQYF.

This clonotype was picked up many times. V is TRBV5-1 and J is TRBJ2-2; D perhaps matches TRBD2 (5 bases). CDR1 and CDR2 (germline): SGHRS, YFSETQ. The V end was cut by 2 bases, the J end by 4 bases, with 12 bases between. The CDR3 loop spans 15 amino acids. DNA of the CDR3: TGCGCCAGCAGCTTACGTACCGAGGGCACCGGGGAGCTGTTTTTT. Translation gives CASSLRTEGTGELFF.

This clonotype was counted a few times. The chain combines TRBV30 with TRBJ1-1, with unresolved D. Trimming removed 2 bases from V and 2 bases from J, with 12 bases in between. CDR3 size: 14 residues. Germline CDR1 reads GTSNPN; CDR2 reads SVGIG (reference sequence). The DNA of the CDR3 is TGTGCCTGGAGTCGCCGGGGTGCCAACACTGAAGCTTTCTTT. Translated: CAWSRRGANTEAFF.

This clonotype was counted many times. The chain has TRBV20-1 and TRBJ1-1, with D possibly being TRBD1 (5 bases). CDR3 length: 16 amino acids. With 0 bases removed from V and 6 bases from J, the gap between germline ends came to 20 bases. Looked up from germline, CDR1 is DFQATT and CDR2 is SNEGSKA (reference sequence). The CDR3 region has the DNA TGCAGTGCTAGAGATGGGGGTTGGGGGGGGATCCCTGAAGCTTTCTTT. This codes for CSARDGGWGGIPEAFF.

This clonotype was counted a few times. This chain joins TRBV15 and TRBJ2-1; the match to TRBD2 covers 11 bases. The V segment lost 5 bases and the J segment 8 bases; nucleotides outside the gene matches: 2. The CDR3 consists of 13 residues. Germline V gives CDR1 LNHNV, CDR2 YYDKDF (reference sequence). The CDR3 DNA reads TGTGCCACCAGCTTGGGACTAGCGGATGAGCAGTTCTTC. This gives the protein CATSLGLADEQFF.

This clonotype was seen a few times. The chain employs TRBV5-1 and TRBJ1-2; a possible D gene is TRBD1 (6 bases). The CDR3 runs to 15 residues. The V gene's germline CDR1 is SGHRS and CDR2 YFSETQ. The V end lost 4 bases, the J end lost 2 bases, and 15 bases lay between the germline ends. The CDR3 region has the DNA TGCGCCAGCAGCAGCAGGACAGCCACAAACTATGGCTACACCTTC. This translates into CASSSRTATNYGYTF. Full variable domain (rest looked up from reference TRBV5-1 and TRBJ1-2): KAGVTQTPRYLIKTRGQQVTLSCSPISGHRSVSWYQQTPGQGLQFLFEYFSETQRNKGNFPGRFSGRQFSNSRSEMNVSTLELGDSALYLCASSSRTATNYGYTFGSGTRLTVV.

This clonotype came up many times. V is TRBV28 and J is TRBJ2-1; D unclear. Germline CDR1 MDHEN, CDR2 SYDVKM. V lost 7 bases and J lost 5, with 21 bases in between. There are 16 residues in the CDR3. The CDR3 DNA reads as TGTGCCAGCACCCGCGGTCCGGCCCCCTGGAACAATGAGCAGTTCTTC. This encodes CASTRGPAPWNNEQFF.

This clonotype was detected a few times. This sequence joins TRBV30 and TRBJ2-7; 7 nucleotides align to TRBD1. Germline V gene data show CDR1 as GTSNPN and CDR2 as SVGIG (reference sequence). There are 13 residues in the CDR3. The J segment lost 1 base and the V segment lost 1 base, leaving 1 base of the junction unmatched. CDR3 sequence: CAWSGDSSYEQYF. The CDR3 nucleotides read TGTGCCTGGAGTGGGGACAGTTCCTACGAGCAGTACTTC.

This clonotype has ten or more counts. This sequence joins TRBV9 and TRBJ2-1; 8 bases line up with TRBD2. The V and J ends lost 0 bases and 1 base, in that order; junction bases with no gene match: 3. Looked up from germline, CDR1 is SGDLS and CDR2 is YYNGEE. The CDR3 covers 16 residues. In DNA form, the CDR3 reads TGTGCCAGCAGCGTAGGGTTAGCGGGATCCTACAATGAGCAGTTCTTC. This codes for CASSVGLAGSYNEQFF.

This clonotype has at least ten counts. The chain uses TRBV20-1 and TRBJ2-1; 8 bases match TRBD2. In germline, CDR1 is DFQATT, CDR2 SNEGSKA (reference sequence). The V segment lost 0 bases and the J segment 2 bases; nucleotides outside the gene matches: 6. The CDR3 runs to 16 residues. The CDR3 DNA sequence: TGCAGTGCTAGAGATTTTAGCGGGACCGCCTACAATGAGCAGTTCTTC. Translating gives CSARDFSGTAYNEQFF.

This clonotype was seen repeatedly, ten times or more. The chain carries TRBV20-1 and TRBJ2-2; maybe TRBD2 (6 bases). The V gene's germline CDR1 is DFQATT and CDR2 SNEGSKA (reference sequence). V lost 6 bases, J lost 6 bases, and 20 bases lay in between. This CDR3 region has 15 residues. Written as DNA, the CDR3 is TGCAGTGCCCCCCAGGAGGGAATCGATGCCGGGGAGCTGTTTTTT. It codes for CSAPQEGIDAGELFF.

This clonotype was recorded at least ten times. The chain uses TRBV28 and TRBJ1-2; D is unresolved. Germline values: CDR1 MDHEN, CDR2 SYDVKM. V lost 6 bases to trimming and J lost 7 bases, with 18 bases between them. This CDR3 is built from 14 residues. The CDR3 nucleotides are TGTGCCAGCAGCCCTCAGGACCGCGCGCCTGGCTACACCTTC. Residues: CASSPQDRAPGYTF.

This clonotype was recorded many times. The chain recombines TRBV7-9 with TRBJ1-2; unclear D gene. From germline, CDR1 is SEHNR and CDR2 FQNEAQ (reference sequence). This CDR3 comprises 15 residues. Trimming stripped 5 bases from V and 6 bases from J, with 19 bases between. The CDR3 region has the DNA TGTGCCAGCAGCCCCGCCGAGGGATTGATTAATGGCTACACCTTC. It specifies CASSPAEGLINGYTF.

This clonotype was detected many times. The chain combines TRBV30 with TRBJ2-7; D possibly corresponds to TRBD1 (6 bases). The CDR3 has 14 residues. Trimming removed 2 bases from V and 1 base from J, with 12 bases in between. The germline CDR1 and CDR2 sequences are GTSNPN and SVGIG (reference sequence). The CDR3 protein is CAWSYTGKSYEQYF. Here the CDR3 DNA reads TGTGCCTGGAGTTACACAGGGAAATCCTACGAGCAGTACTTC.